This TCR beta chain was sequenced for a study of blood T cell repertoires in COVID-19. J was trimmed by 7 bases and V by 5 bases; bases with no gene match: 6. The CDR3 extends over 14 amino acids. The germline V gene has CDR1 LNHDA and CDR2 SQIVND (reference sequence). Only in-frame clones appear in the TCRdb table, and some are missing; sequencing was by immunoSEQ multiplex PCR. Of around 120,000 clones in the sample, about 90% are singletons; the top ten hold 7.7%. The sample comprised peripheral blood. The sequence derives from a human donor in a cohort sampled during active COVID-19. The V gene is TRBV19, the J gene TRBJ1-5; 9 positions agree with TRBD1. The DNA for the CDR3 is TGTGCCAGTAGTGACAGGGGGGCCCGACAGCCCCAGCATTTT. It is translated as CASSDRGARQPQHF.